This TCR beta chain was documented in a study of cytomegalovirus exposure and HLA in healthy donors. After removal of 6 bases from V and 8 bases from J, the junction contained 7 bases not matched to a gene. This CDR3 spans 14 amino acids. Looked up from germline, CDR1 is SGHAT and CDR2 is FQNNGV. This clone turned up a few times. As yet, its antigen is unknown. Here immunoSEQ multiplex PCR was the method, and the copy in TCRdb shows in-frame clones only, minus some. The sample lists about 330,000 clones; approximately 86% were seen once. The study drew the donors from its approximately 110-subject validation cohort, separate from the approximately 700-subject first cohort. Study-level findings and limits: Most sequenced TCRs were rare (though some public TCRs occurred in many donors). It was reported that the classifier diagnosed cytomegalovirus status with high specificity and sensitivity in both the original and validation cohorts. A subsequent analysis found that TCR clusters from the first cohort also tended to co-occur in the approximately 130 validation repertoires, with about 94% of cluster scores above 0.

The chain recombines TRBV11-2 with TRBJ1-6; the match to TRBD1 covers 7 bases. The sequence came from a woman aged 25-40 years in good health and CMV-seropositive. Material for sequencing was PBMCs. The CDR3 DNA follows: TGTGCCAGCAGTCAAAAAGGGGGCGATTCACCCCTCCACTTT. Translation: CASSQKGGDSPLHF.